Sequencing of this T cell receptor (beta chain) was carried out in a study of T cells in Graves' hyperthyroidism and ophthalmopathy. Whole-study findings and limits: Patients with ophthalmopathy were separated from those with stable hyperthyroidism by a 13 V-J model. Most thyroid clonotypes with frequency above 0.001 were detected in blood.

In this sample, this clonotype turned up many times. Its antigen is currently unknown. RNA transcripts gave rise to amplified TCR beta CDR3 regions. The HTBI primer set was used in a first-round RT-PCR of the TCR CDR3. MiXCR was run by TCRdb on the multiplex PCR reads, yielding one entry per CDR3 protein. The sample has around 250,000 distinct CDR3 sequences, about 25% seen once. Lactation, pregnancy, other autoimmune disease or uncontrolled infection excluded patients. V shed 4 bases and J shed 6 bases, with 13 bases lying between them. Per germline, CDR1 SNHLY and CDR2 FYNNEI. The CDR3 is 13 residues long.

V and J are TRBV2 and TRBJ2-7; D tentatively fits TRBD1 or TRBD2 (6 bases each). The sequenced sample consisted of blood. The receptor's source is a woman aged 40 to 50 with Graves' ophthalmopathy. CDR3 in amino acids: CASSVSRGGEQYF. The DNA of the CDR3 is TGTGCCAGCAGTGTCTCCAGGGGAGGCGAGCAGTACTTC.